The T cell receptor beta chain described here comes from a study of CD8+CD57+ T cells in acquired aplastic anemia. As for the study in general: Sorted CD4+ and CD8+ cells yielded DNA averaging approximately 3.5 ug.

Study results and caveats: Comparison of patients with controls identified 25 to 30 shared CD8+ CDR3 sequences.

A word on this clonotype: The antigen remains undetermined.

CDR3 length equals 15 residues. Trimming at V came to 2 bases and at J to 8 bases, leaving 2 bases not matched to a gene. Germline V CDR1 and CDR2: SGHRS, YFSETQ. The template for TCR beta VDJ and CDR3 sequence profiling was genomic DNA. One entry per CDR3 protein results from TCRdb running MiXCR on the reads. The sample lists 250,000 to 350,000 distinct CDR3 sequences; around 60% were seen once. The receptor comes from a human donor with severe aplastic anemia or a healthy control (not recorded which). Specimen: sorted CD4+, CD8+, or CD8+CD57+ T cells (not recorded which) from PBMCs. This chain joins TRBV5-1 and TRBJ1-6, with 12 nucleotides matching TRBD1. CDR3 sequence reads: CASSFGTGGDSPLHF. The DNA for the CDR3 is TGCGCCAGCAGCTTTGGGACAGGGGGCGATTCACCCCTCCACTTT.